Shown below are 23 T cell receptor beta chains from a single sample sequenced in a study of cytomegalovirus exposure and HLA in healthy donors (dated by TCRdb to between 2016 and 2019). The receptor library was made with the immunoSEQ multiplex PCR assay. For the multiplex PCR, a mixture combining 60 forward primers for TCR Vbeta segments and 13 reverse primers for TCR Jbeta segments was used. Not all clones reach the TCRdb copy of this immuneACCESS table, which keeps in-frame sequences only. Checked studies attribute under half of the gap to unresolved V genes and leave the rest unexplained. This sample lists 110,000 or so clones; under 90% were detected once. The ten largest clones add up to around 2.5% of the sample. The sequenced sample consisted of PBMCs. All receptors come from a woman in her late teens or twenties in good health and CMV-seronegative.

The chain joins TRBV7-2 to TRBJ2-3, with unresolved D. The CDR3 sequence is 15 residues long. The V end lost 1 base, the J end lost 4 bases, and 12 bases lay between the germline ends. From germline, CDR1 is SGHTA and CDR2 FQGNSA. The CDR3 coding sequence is TGTGCCAGCAGCTTAGATTCCCCGTTCGCAGATACGCAGTATTTT. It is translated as CASSLDSPFADTQYF. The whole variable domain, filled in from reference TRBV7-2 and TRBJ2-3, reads GAGVSQSPSNKVTEKGKDVELRCDPISGHTALYWYRQSLGQGLEFLIYFQGNSAPDKSGLPSDRFSAERTGGSVSTLTIQRTQQEDSAVYLCASSLDSPFADTQYFGPGTRLTVL.

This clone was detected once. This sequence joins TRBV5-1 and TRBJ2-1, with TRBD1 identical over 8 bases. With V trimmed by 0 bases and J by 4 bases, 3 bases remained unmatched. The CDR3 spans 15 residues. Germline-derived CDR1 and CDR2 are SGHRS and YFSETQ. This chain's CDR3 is CASSLVDRVYNEQFF. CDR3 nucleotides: TGCGCCAGCAGCTTGGTGGACAGGGTTTACAATGAGCAGTTCTTC.

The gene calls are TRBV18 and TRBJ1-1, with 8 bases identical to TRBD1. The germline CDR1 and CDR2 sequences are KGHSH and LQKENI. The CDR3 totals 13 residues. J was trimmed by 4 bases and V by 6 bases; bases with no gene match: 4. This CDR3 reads CASSITGGTEAFF. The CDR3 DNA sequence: TGTGCCAGCTCCATTACAGGGGGCACTGAAGCTTTCTTT.

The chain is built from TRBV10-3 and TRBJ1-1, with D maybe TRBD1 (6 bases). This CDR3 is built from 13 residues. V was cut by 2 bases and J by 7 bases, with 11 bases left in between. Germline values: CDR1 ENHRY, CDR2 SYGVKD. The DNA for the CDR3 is TGTGCCATCAGTGAGGCTTCGGACAGTGAAGCTTTCTTT. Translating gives CAISEASDSEAFF.

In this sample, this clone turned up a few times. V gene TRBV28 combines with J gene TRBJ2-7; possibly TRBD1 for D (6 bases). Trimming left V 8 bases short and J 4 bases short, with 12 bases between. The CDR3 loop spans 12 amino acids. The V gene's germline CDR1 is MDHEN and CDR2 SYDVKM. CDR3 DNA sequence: TGTGCCAGCGGACAGTTCTCGTACGAGCAGTACTTC. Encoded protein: CASGQFSYEQYF.

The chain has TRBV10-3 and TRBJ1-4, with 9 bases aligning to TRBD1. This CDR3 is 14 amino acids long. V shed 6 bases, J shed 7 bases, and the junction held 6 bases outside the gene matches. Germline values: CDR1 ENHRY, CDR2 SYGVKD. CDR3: CAIRGQGIREKLFF. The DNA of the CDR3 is TGTGCCATCAGAGGACAGGGGATTCGTGAAAAACTGTTTTTT.

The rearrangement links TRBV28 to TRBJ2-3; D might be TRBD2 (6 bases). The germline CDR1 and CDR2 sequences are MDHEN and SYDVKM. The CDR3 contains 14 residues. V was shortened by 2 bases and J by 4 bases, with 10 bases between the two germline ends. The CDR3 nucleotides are TGTGCCAGCAGTTTAATCGGGGGTCCAGATACGCAGTATTTT. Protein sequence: CASSLIGGPDTQYF.

CDR3: CASSTRTGGVGNQPQHF. The CDR3 DNA sequence: TGTGCCAGCAGTACAAGAACAGGGGGCGTTGGCAATCAGCCCCAGCATTTT. The rearrangement links TRBV2 to TRBJ1-5, with 9 positions matching TRBD1. J was trimmed by 2 bases and V by 5 bases; bases with no gene match: 10. This CDR3 has 17 amino acids. Germline V CDR1 and CDR2: SNHLY, FYNNEI.

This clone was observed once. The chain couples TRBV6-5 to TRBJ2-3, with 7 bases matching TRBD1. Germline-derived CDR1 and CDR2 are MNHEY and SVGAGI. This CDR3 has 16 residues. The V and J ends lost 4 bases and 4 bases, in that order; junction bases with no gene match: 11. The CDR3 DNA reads TGTGCCAGCAGTTCCTTCCCAGGGGGTGTGTCAGATACGCAGTATTTT. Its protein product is CASSSFPGGVSDTQYF.

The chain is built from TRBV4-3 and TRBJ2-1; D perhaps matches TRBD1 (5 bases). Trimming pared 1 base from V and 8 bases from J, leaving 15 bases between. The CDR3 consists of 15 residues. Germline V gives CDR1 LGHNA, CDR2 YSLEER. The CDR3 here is CASSQALPKGYEQFF. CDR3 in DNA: TGCGCCAGCAGCCAAGCCCTCCCTAAGGGGTATGAGCAGTTCTTC.

In DNA, the CDR3 is TGTGCCAGCAGTTTATGGACAGAATCTGAAGCTTTCTTT. Encoded protein: CASSLWTESEAFF. The gene calls are TRBV27 and TRBJ1-1; maybe TRBD1 (6 bases). This CDR3 has 13 residues. Between the trimmed V and J ends, which lost 1 base and 6 bases, there was a span of 9 bases. CDR1 and CDR2 (germline): MNHEY, SMNVEV (reference sequence).

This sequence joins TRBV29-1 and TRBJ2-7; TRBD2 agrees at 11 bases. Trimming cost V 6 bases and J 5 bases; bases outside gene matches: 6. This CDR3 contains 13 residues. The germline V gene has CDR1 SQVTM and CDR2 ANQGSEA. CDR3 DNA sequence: TGCAGCGTGGGCAAGGGACTAGCGGACGAGCAGTACTTC. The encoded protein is CSVGKGLADEQYF.

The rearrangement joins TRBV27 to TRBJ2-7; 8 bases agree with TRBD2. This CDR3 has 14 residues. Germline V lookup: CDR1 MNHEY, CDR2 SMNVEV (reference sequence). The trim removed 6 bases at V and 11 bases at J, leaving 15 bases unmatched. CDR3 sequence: CASRPGGWGRIEYF. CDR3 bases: TGTGCCAGCAGGCCGGGGGGGTGGGGCAGAATAGAGTACTTC.

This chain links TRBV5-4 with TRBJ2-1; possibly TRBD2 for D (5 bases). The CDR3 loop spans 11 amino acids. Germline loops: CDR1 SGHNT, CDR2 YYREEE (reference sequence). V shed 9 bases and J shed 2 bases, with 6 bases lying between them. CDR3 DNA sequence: TGTGCCATACTAGCCTACAATGAGCAGTTCTTC. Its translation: CAILAYNEQFF.

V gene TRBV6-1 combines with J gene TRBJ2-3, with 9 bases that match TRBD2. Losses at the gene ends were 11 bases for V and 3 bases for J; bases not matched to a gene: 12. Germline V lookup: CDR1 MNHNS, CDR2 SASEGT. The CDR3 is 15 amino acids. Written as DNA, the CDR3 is TGTGCCTCGCAAAGCGGGACTAGCCGTACAGATACGCAGTATTTT. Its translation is CASQSGTSRTDTQYF.

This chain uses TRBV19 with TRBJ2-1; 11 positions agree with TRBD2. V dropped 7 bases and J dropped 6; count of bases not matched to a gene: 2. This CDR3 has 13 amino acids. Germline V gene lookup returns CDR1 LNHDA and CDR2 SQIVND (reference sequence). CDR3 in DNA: TGTGCCAGTACCGGGACTAGCGGCAATGAGCAGTTCTTC. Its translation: CASTGTSGNEQFF.

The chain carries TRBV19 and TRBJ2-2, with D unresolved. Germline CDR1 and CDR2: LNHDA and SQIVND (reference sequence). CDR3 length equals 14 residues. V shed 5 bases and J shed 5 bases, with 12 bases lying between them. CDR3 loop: CASSYSAGTGELFF. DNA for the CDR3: TGTGCCAGTAGTTACTCGGCCGGGACCGGGGAGCTGTTTTTT.

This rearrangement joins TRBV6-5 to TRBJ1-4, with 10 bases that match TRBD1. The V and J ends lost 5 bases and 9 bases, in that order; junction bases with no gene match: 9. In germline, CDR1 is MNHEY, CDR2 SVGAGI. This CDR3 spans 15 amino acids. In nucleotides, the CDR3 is TGTGCCAGCAGTACTCCGGGACAGGGGTCCCAAAAACTGTTTTTT. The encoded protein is CASSTPGQGSQKLFF.

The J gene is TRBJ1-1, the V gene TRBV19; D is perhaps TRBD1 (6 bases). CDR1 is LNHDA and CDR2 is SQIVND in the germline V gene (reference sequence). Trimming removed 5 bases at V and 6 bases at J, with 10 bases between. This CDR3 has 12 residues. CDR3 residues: CASSAQGPEAFF. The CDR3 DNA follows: TGTGCCAGTAGTGCACAGGGTCCTGAAGCTTTCTTT.

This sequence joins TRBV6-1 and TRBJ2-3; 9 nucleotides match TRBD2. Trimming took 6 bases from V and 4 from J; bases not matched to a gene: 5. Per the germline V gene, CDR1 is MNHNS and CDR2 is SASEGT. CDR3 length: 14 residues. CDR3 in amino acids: CASRSSGRPDTQYF. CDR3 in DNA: TGTGCCAGCAGAAGTAGCGGGAGACCAGATACGCAGTATTTT.

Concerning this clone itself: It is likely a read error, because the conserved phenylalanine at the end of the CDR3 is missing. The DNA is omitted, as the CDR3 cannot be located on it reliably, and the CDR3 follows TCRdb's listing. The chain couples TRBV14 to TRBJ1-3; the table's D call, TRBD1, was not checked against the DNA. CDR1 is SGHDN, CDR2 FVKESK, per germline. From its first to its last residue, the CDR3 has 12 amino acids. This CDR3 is CASSQLPGQEMY.

The CDR3 DNA is TGTGCCAGCAGTTTTACAGGCACTGAAGCTTTCTTT. Translated: CASSFTGTEAFF. The chain joins TRBV6-1 to TRBJ1-1; tentatively, D is TRBD1 (5 bases). V was clipped by 5 bases and J by 4 bases, with 8 bases between them. This CDR3 region has 12 residues. Germline CDR1 and CDR2: MNHNS and SASEGT.

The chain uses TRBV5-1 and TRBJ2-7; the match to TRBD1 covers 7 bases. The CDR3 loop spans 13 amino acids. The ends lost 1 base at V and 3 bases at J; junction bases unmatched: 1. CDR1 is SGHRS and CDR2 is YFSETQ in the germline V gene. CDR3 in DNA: TGCGCCAGCAGCTTGACAGGGGACTACGAGCAGTACTTC. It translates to CASSLTGDYEQYF. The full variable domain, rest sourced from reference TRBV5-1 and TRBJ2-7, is KAGVTQTPRYLIKTRGQQVTLSCSPISGHRSVSWYQQTPGQGLQFLFEYFSETQRNKGNFPGRFSGRQFSNSRSEMNVSTLELGDSALYLCASSLTGDYEQYFGPGTRLTVT.